What follows are 5 T cell receptor beta chains derived from one specimen sequenced in a study of shared clonotypes between healthy human individuals. Method: immunoSEQ multiplex PCR; TCRdb's copy keeps in-frame clones and lacks some. The sample has approximately 720,000 clones; 72% are singletons. Sequenced sample: memory CD4+ T cells sorted from blood. Subset defined: CD45RA-negative fraction. The receptors stem from a woman aged 25 to 39 in good health.

This clone has a single count. V usage is TRBV28 and J usage is TRBJ2-1, with D unclear. CDR3 length equals 14 residues. Trimming removed 5 bases at V and 6 bases at J, with 14 bases between. Germline CDR1 and CDR2: MDHEN and SYDVKM. Written as DNA, the CDR3 is TGTGCCAGCAGTCTCCAGGACCCATTCAATGAGCAGTTCTTC. Amino acids: CASSLQDPFNEQFF.

This clone has just a few counts. The chain is built from TRBV11-2 and TRBJ1-1; D is uncertain. This CDR3 contains 14 residues. The V gene lost 5 bases and the J gene lost 3 bases, with 13 bases spanning the gap. In germline, CDR1 is SGHAT, CDR2 FQNNGV. The CDR3 sequence is CASSQNRRDTEAFF. Here the CDR3 DNA reads TGTGCCAGCAGCCAAAACCGGAGGGACACTGAAGCTTTCTTT.

As regards this clone: Compared with germline, one end of the junction differs, possibly owing to a read error. This chain links TRBV11-2 with TRBJ2-3, with TRBD1 matching over 7 bases. The CDR3 covers 12 residues. Germline values: CDR1 SGHAT, CDR2 FQNNGV. CDR3 coding DNA: TGTGCCAGCAGCTTAGCCCGGGACAGTCTCTCGTTT. It yields the protein CASSLARDSLSF.

V and J are TRBV7-9 and TRBJ2-1; D is perhaps TRBD1 (6 bases). The germline V gene encodes CDR1 SEHNR and CDR2 FQNEAQ (reference sequence). This CDR3 contains 12 residues. The V gene lost 2 bases and the J gene lost 8 bases, with 7 bases spanning the gap. The CDR3 DNA sequence: TGTGCCAGCAGCTTATGGACAGATGAGCAGTTCTTC. Protein sequence: CASSLWTDEQFF.

The genes are TRBV27 and TRBJ2-5; 8 bases fit TRBD2. V lost 2 bases, J lost 7 bases, and 21 bases stayed unmatched. Germline V gives CDR1 MNHEY, CDR2 SMNVEV (reference sequence). The CDR3 consists of 19 residues. The CDR3 DNA reads TGTGCCAGCAGTTTAACGGGACTAGGAGCGGCCGGGCCACTCTGGACCCAGTACTTC. Translated, it gives CASSLTGLGAAGPLWTQYF.